This T cell receptor (beta chain) was obtained from a study of radiation and T cells in renal cell carcinoma. Time point given: baseline pretreatment blood. The treatment was: 15 Gy SBRT to primary tumor, nephrectomy 4 weeks later. The germline CDR1 and CDR2 sequences are MNHEY and SMNVEV (reference sequence). The CDR3 length is 16 residues. Trimming removed 1 base from V and 1 base from J; junction bases left unmatched: 1. Sequenced by immunoSEQ multiplex PCR; TCRdb stores in-frame clones only, minus some. The sample contains roughly 100,000 clones, about 86% of which appear only once. The input for sequencing was blood, taken from a patient whose treatment included radiotherapy and nephrectomy. This TCR came from a man between 45 and 60 years old with renal cell carcinoma. The V call is TRBV27, the J call TRBJ1-5, with 10 bases identical to TRBD1. The CDR3 DNA reads as TGTGCCAGCAGTTTATGGGGACAGGGGAGCAATCAGCCCCAGCATTTT. Translated: CASSLWGQGSNQPQHF.